The 8 T cell receptor beta chains below were found in one sample sequenced in a study of human T cells and chemical hapten exposure. As for time point: patch test 2, 6 weeks after DPC sensitization. Treatment indicated: therapeutic diphenylcyclopropenone sensitization with weekly scalp DPC. TCRdb passed the RACE reads through MiXCR, listing each CDR3 protein once. The sample has fewer than 90,000 distinct CDR3 sequences, about 6.3% seen once. Sequences were derived from whole blood, sampled in connection with sensitization to the hapten diphenylcyclopropenone (DPC). The source of these receptors is a woman younger than 45 with alopecia areata. Some clones in this sample may be carry-over from other donors' samples.

This clonotype showed up many times. CDR3 residues: CATSRDREPEAFF. The CDR3, as DNA: TGTGCCACCAGCAGAGACAGGGAACCTGAAGCTTTCTTT. The chain has TRBV15 and TRBJ1-1, with TRBD1 as a possible D gene (5 bases). Germline CDR1 reads LNHNV; CDR2 reads YYDKDF (reference sequence). The CDR3 has 13 residues. V gave up 0 bases and J gave up 6 bases, with 8 bases separating them.

This clonotype was observed at least ten times. The J gene is TRBJ2-7, the V gene TRBV7-2; the D is unclear. The length of the CDR3 is 14 residues. Germline V gives CDR1 SGHTA, CDR2 FQGNSA. Trimming removed 1 base from V and 1 base from J, with 8 bases in between. The CDR3 sequence: CASSLVFGSYEQYF. DNA for the CDR3: TGTGCCAGCAGCTTAGTTTTCGGATCCTACGAGCAGTACTTC.

As for this clonotype: A much larger clone lies one base from this, so it may be a read error. V usage is TRBV24-1 and J usage is TRBJ2-7; D ambiguous. Germline V lookup: CDR1 KGHDR, CDR2 SFDVKD. The CDR3 is made up of 13 amino acids. CDR3 sequence: CATRPTETYEQCF. As DNA, the CDR3 is TGTGCCACCCGACCCACCGAGACCTACGAGCAGTGCTTC.

This clonotype was counted a few times. The CDR3 spells CASSYYGGQDSGNTIYF. In DNA form, the CDR3 reads TGTGCCAGCAGTTACTATGGGGGACAGGACTCTGGAAACACCATATATTTT. This chain links TRBV6-5 with TRBJ1-3; 8 positions match TRBD1. CDR1 MNHEY and CDR2 SVGAGI come from the germline V gene. Trimming took 1 base from V and 0 from J; bases not matched to a gene: 5. This CDR3 is 17 amino acids long.

This clonotype appeared many times. The chain is built from TRBV18 and TRBJ2-7; D might be TRBD1 (5 bases). CDR3 size: 15 residues. CDR1 is KGHSH and CDR2 is LQKENI in the germline V gene. Deletions cut 4 bases from V and 2 bases from J, with 15 bases between. CDR3 loop: CASSLSQVNTYEQYF. The CDR3 DNA reads as TGTGCCAGCTCACTTTCACAGGTGAACACCTACGAGCAGTACTTC.

This sequence joins TRBV29-1 and TRBJ1-5, with TRBD1 matching 10 bases. Per germline, CDR1 SQVTM and CDR2 ANQGSEA. The CDR3 sequence is 12 residues long. V was pared by 3 bases and J by 7 bases, with 0 bases of the junction left unmatched. In DNA form, the CDR3 reads TGCAGCGTTGAGGACAGGGGGCAGCCCCAGCATTTT. Encoded protein: CSVEDRGQPQHF.

In this sample, this clonotype turned up many times. The V gene is TRBV2, the J gene TRBJ2-6; D is uncertain. Germline CDR1 reads SNHLY; CDR2 reads FYNNEI. The CDR3 contains 14 residues. The V and J ends lost 7 bases and 0 bases respectively, with 7 bases between them. The CDR3 loop is CASTVISGANVLTF. CDR3 coding DNA: TGTGCCAGCACCGTAATCTCTGGGGCCAACGTCCTGACTTTC.

The table lists this clonotype with many counts. This chain links TRBV5-1 with TRBJ2-2; 10 bases are shared with TRBD2. CDR1 and CDR2 (germline): SGHRS, YFSETQ. V was pared by 4 bases and J by 6 bases, with 6 bases of the junction left unmatched. This CDR3 contains 15 residues. This chain's CDR3 is CASSASGTSAGELFF. Here the CDR3 DNA reads TGCGCCAGCAGCGCATCTGGGACTAGCGCCGGGGAGCTGTTTTTT.